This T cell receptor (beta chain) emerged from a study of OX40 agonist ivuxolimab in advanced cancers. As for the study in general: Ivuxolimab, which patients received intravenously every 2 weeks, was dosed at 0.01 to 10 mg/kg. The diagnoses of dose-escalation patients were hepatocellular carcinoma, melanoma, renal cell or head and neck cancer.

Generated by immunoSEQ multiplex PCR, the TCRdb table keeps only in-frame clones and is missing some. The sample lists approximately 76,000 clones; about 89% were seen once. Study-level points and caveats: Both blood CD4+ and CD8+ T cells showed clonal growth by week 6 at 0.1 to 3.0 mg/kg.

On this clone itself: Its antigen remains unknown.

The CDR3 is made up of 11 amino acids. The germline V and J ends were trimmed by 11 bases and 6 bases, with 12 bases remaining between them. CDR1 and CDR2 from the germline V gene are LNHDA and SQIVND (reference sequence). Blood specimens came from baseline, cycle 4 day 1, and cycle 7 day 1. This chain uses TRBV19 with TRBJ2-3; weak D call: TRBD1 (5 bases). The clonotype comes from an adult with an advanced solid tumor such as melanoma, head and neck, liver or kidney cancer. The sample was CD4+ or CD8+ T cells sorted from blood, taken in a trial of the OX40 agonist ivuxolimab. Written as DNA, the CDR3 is TGTGCCCTTGGAGCAGGGGATACGCAGTATTTT. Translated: CALGAGDTQYF.